Sequencing of this T cell receptor beta chain was carried out in a study of blood T cell repertoires in COVID-19. The table came from immunoSEQ multiplex PCR; TCRdb's copy has only in-frame clones and leaves some out. The sample has 230,000 or so clones, approximately 90% seen once; the top ten hold about 2.3%. This CDR3 is built from 11 residues. With 8 bases clipped from V and 7 bases from J, the junction kept 4 bases outside the gene matches. The V gene's germline CDR1 is LNHNV and CDR2 YYDKDF (reference sequence). This clone was counted once. This clonotype was obtained from a woman in her 40s with acute COVID-19. Sequencing input: PBMCs or T cells enriched from blood (not recorded which). V is TRBV15 and J is TRBJ1-1; 7 nucleotides align to TRBD1. CDR3 nucleotide sequence: TGTGCCACCTCAGGGGGGATTGAAGCTTTCTTT. Its translation is CATSGGIEAFF. The variable domain in full, with the rest retrieved from reference TRBV15 and TRBJ1-1, is DAMVIQNPRYQVTQFGKPVTLSCSQTLNHNVMYWYQQKSSQAPKLLFHYYDKDFNNEADTPDNFQSRRPNTSFCFLDIRSPGLGDTAMYLCATSGGIEAFFGQGTRLTVV.